The clone carrying this TCR beta chain qualifies as medium-sized. The antigen is undetermined. The sample is drawn from a study of liver allograft versus peripheral blood T cells. Study information: Transplanted-liver T cell receptor repertoires were compared with recipients' peripheral blood repertoires. Study findings and constraints: Inside liver allografts, T cell receptor repertoires reportedly diverged from the repertoires found in peripheral blood.

This CDR3 comprises 17 residues. Germline V gene lookup returns CDR1 KGHSH and CDR2 LQKENI. V was clipped by 6 bases and J by 3 bases; unmatched bases: 11. TCRdb used MiXCR to reprocess the reads, holding one entry per CDR3 protein. This table has thousands of distinct CDR3 sequences, about 18% appearing once. The rearrangement links TRBV18 to TRBJ1-1; TRBD1 matches at 12 bases. The clonotype was recovered from a human patient who had a liver transplant. A share of the T cells may be of graft donor origin. In DNA, the CDR3 is TGTGCCAGCTCCTTCGGGACAGGGGGCCCTAAGGACACTGAAGCTTTCTTT. Translating gives CASSFGTGGPKDTEAFF.